This T cell receptor beta chain was obtained from a study of T cell repertoires in cytomegalovirus infection. About the research overall: HLA-B-restricted CMV epitopes that are well studied were used alongside recently identified HLA-C-restricted ones. It can be stated that public TCR beta signatures indicated CMV infection as well as a matching HLA type.

This clonotype has only a few counts. Its cognate antigen is unknown. TCRdb passed the reads through MiXCR, listing each CDR3 protein once. The repertoire holds hundreds of thousands of distinct CDR3 sequences, about 28% seen once, with 20% in the top ten. General study findings and limits: HLA-C-restricted, CMV-specific TCR beta clonotypes were dominant ex vivo.

Trimming removed 5 bases at V and 3 bases at J, with 18 bases between. From germline, CDR1 is SGHTA and CDR2 FQGNSA. CDR3 length: 16 amino acids. The specimen comprised cultured PBMCs, sampled from culture after CMV antigen stimulation. The chain employs TRBV7-2 and TRBJ2-3, with D possibly TRBD1 on 6 matching bases. This receptor was obtained from a human donor in good health (CMV status not recorded). Some clones in this sample may be carry-over from other donors' samples. The CDR3 DNA follows: TGTGCCAGCAGCAGGGGGTGGGGAGTAAGGACAGATACGCAGTATTTT. Its protein is CASSRGWGVRTDTQYF. Full variable domain (remainder filled in from reference TRBV7-2 and TRBJ2-3): GAGVSQSPSNKVTEKGKDVELRCDPISGHTALYWYRQSLGQGLEFLIYFQGNSAPDKSGLPSDRFSAERTGGSVSTLTIQRTQQEDSAVYLCASSRGWGVRTDTQYFGPGTRLTVL.